A selection of T cell receptor beta chains follows, all from one sample in a study of shared clonotypes between healthy human individuals. The data were produced by immunoSEQ multiplex PCR, yet TCRdb's version contains in-frame clones alone and is incomplete. Of about 460,000 clones in the sample, over 60% were seen once. Sequenced input: PBMCs. The receptors originated from a woman aged 40 to 50 in good health. Some clones in this sample may be carry-over from other donors' samples. CDR3s leave out the opening cysteine and the closing phenylalanine or tryptophan.

j_gene	v_gene	CDR3aa
TRBJ2-3	TRBV4-2	ASSQHGRGGTGLSDTQY
TRBJ1-4	TRBV30	AWSWPGGTNEKLF
TRBJ2-7	TRBV4-2	ASSQDQAVPYEQY
TRBJ2-3	TRBV6-5	ASASLATDTQY
TRBJ1-1	TRBV7-2	ASSLRDTEAF
TRBJ1-1	TRBV5-1	ASRAAGEAF
TRBJ2-2	TRBV11-2	ASSGSEGGELF
TRBJ2-3	TRBV30	AWSVGPPGTDTQY
TRBJ2-5	TRBV5-1	ASSLGLQETQY
TRBJ2-1	TRBV18	ASSPDRGSYNEQF
TRBJ2-7	TRBV2	ASSRYRYEQY
TRBJ2-7	TRBV2	ASSELGGYEQY
TRBJ1-5	TRBV10-3	AISRQVNQPQH
TRBJ2-7	TRBV7-7	ASSSYFRDPSYEQY
TRBJ1-5	TRBV28	ASRSLQGGNQPQH
TRBJ1-4	TRBV5-1	ASSLGARSGANEKLF
TRBJ2-1	TRBV6-5	ASSWDRGRNEQF
TRBJ1-5	TRBV7-9	ASSLGAIGPHQPQH
TRBJ2-7	TRBV5-4	ASSLDRAIYEQY
TRBJ2-5	TRBV7-9	ASSLEGLAEETQY
TRBJ2-7	TRBV5-1	ASSLIPLQLAGGQQGQY
TRBJ1-5	TRBV2	ASSVSGAPLSNQPQH
TRBJ2-5	TRBV2	ASSERLAGEVTQY
TRBJ2-7	TRBV7-9	ASSSPGTIEGIGY
TRBJ2-7	TRBV7-2	ASSSQGSSYEQY
TRBJ1-1	TRBV18	ASSSEGGRNTEAF
TRBJ2-1	TRBV7-9	ASMRGQGRSNEQF
TRBJ1-1	TRBV25-1	ASRLTGEAF
TRBJ2-1	TRBV7-9	ASGVGGADEQF
TRBJ1-2	TRBV19	ASSISGGGNYGYT
TRBJ1-2	TRBV6-1	ASSEVFGYT
TRBJ2-3	TRBV10-3	AISDRTDTQY
TRBJ2-7	TRBV27	ASRLAGGPGVYEQY
TRBJ1-5	TRBV7-4	ASSLGASIYSNQPQH
TRBJ1-2	TRBV6-5	ASSYSKQKRGYGYT
TRBJ1-2	TRBV27	ASSPLLYRPYGYT
TRBJ2-3	TRBV6-5	ASSGDYTDTQY
TRBJ1-1	TRBV28	ASSLSSGAF
TRBJ2-3	TRBV19	ASSMAQVRPDTQY
TRBJ2-1	TRBV5-4	ASSPPGPKLAGGGEQF
TRBJ1-2	TRBV2	ASSAGLPDSGYGYT
TRBJ2-1	TRBV5-6	ASSPRRGGTGNEQF
TRBJ2-3	TRBV9	ASSLEDADTQY
TRBJ2-7	TRBV4-3	ASTPSLGRIYEQY
.	TRBV29-1	SVGPNAYEQY
TRBJ2-5	TRBV2	ASSEARQAGETQY
TRBJ2-7	TRBV2	ASSVSQGGAEQY
TRBJ2-3	TRBV18	ASSPPIFTSLRDTQY
TRBJ1-1	TRBV20-1	SAQGNTEAF
TRBJ2-7	TRBV29-1	SYRGGGTYEQY
TRBJ2-3	TRBV6-4	ASSETSESTDTQY
TRBJ1-1	TRBV19	ASLQGGTEAF
TRBJ2-5	TRBV7-2	ASSFQGSETQY
TRBJ1-2	TRBV18	ASSPQATNYGYT
TRBJ2-3	TRBV21-1	ASRAAGADTQY